This T cell receptor (beta chain) derives from a study of cytomegalovirus exposure and HLA in healthy donors. The CDR3 contains 20 residues. Germline lookup yields CDR1 SGHTA and CDR2 FQGTGA. After removal of 1 base from V and 0 bases from J, the junction contained 9 bases not matched to a gene. The PCR ran on 60 Vbeta and 13 Jbeta primers. Clones were read by immunoSEQ multiplex PCR, and TCRdb kept only the in-frame ones, dropping some. The repertoire holds around 190,000 clones, with roughly 80% as singletons. This clone was counted a few times. V and J are TRBV7-3 and TRBJ2-2, with 12 bases lining up with TRBD2. Sequencing was carried out using PBMCs. The source of this sequence is a female donor in good health and CMV-seronegative. This CDR3 is CASSLIRGLAGNANTGELFF. As DNA, the CDR3 is TGTGCCAGCAGCTTAATCCGGGGACTAGCGGGTAACGCGAACACCGGGGAGCTGTTTTTT.